This T cell receptor (beta chain) was sequenced during a study of blood T cell repertoires in COVID-19. On the study more broadly: Donors in the United States, Italy and Spain gave samples during acute or convalescent COVID-19. PBMCs, B-cell-depleted T cells, or T cells provided the cDNA or gDNA that made up the material.

In the study's own analysis: Reference gene primer amplification gave nucleated cell count estimates. Measured with immunoSEQ multiplex PCR; TCRdb has only the in-frame clones, and not every one. V and J calls and clone size are those listed in that table; D and trimming were worked out from the DNA. The sample carries some 180,000 clones, under 90% recorded once. With 4 bases clipped from V and 3 bases from J, the junction kept 5 bases outside the gene matches. The CDR3 runs to 15 residues. The germline V gene has CDR1 SGDLS and CDR2 YYNGEE. The sequenced material came from peripheral blood. The receptor comes from a human donor in a cohort sampled during active COVID-19. The rearrangement uses TRBV9 and TRBJ1-5; 9 bases match TRBD1. CDR3 DNA: TGTGCCAGCAGCCCGGGACAGGGCCCCAATCAGCCCCAGCATTTT. It encodes CASSPGQGPNQPQHF.